Sequencing of this T cell receptor beta chain was carried out in a study of T cells in localized non-small cell lung cancer. Notes on the study in general: Compared with tumor, uninvolved adjacent lung displayed greater T cell clonality, ranking highest overall.

In the case of this clone: Its specificity is not known.

Repertoires were generated with immunoSEQ multiplex PCR, while TCRdb's copy carries only in-frame clones and drops some. This sample yields around 50,000 clones, of which 86% are seen a single time; approximately 5.6% belongs to the top ten. This TCR was recovered from a woman aged 35-70 years with stage I lung adenocarcinoma. The specimen comprised peripheral blood, sampled before any cancer treatment.

The CDR3 region has the DNA TGTGCCAGCAGCCAACTAGCGGGGGGGGAGACCCAGTACTTC. This encodes CASSQLAGGETQYF. The J gene is TRBJ2-5, the V gene TRBV7-6; 13 bases are shared with TRBD2. CDR3 size: 14 residues. Germline CDR1 is SGHVS and CDR2 is FNYEAQ. J gave up 5 bases and V 5 bases, and 2 bases lay outside the gene matches.